This T cell receptor (beta chain) was recovered during a study of T cell responses to AZD1222 COVID-19 vaccine. At the level of the study: It was second doses at about 4 or about 12 weeks that were pooled. General observations from the study: Baseline seropositivity occurred in only a handful of AZD1222 recipients. Donors in the cohort were predominantly white British and more often female, and clonal diversity was possibly underestimated. Reports indicate that nearly half of spike-specific TCRs are directed at unmutated variant regions.

As regards this clone: What it recognizes is unknown.

Generated by immunoSEQ multiplex PCR, the TCRdb table keeps only in-frame clones and is missing some. This sample carries about 190,000 clones, roughly 92% of them seen once, and the ten largest clones take over 1%. The CDR3 is 18 amino acids. V was trimmed by 0 bases and J by 5 bases, leaving 20 bases between them. This chain joins TRBV23-1 and TRBJ1-5; D may be TRBD1 (6 bases). TRBV23-1 is recorded as an ORF, its role being uncertain. Material: peripheral blood, obtained on day 0 of AZD1222 vaccination. The source is an adult in good health. The CDR3 protein is CASSQSKGDIKGYQPQHF. In nucleotides, the CDR3 is TGCGCCAGCAGTCAATCGAAGGGGGACATTAAGGGTTATCAGCCCCAGCATTTT.